Each of the 19 T cell receptor beta chains below was sequenced from the same sample in a study of cytomegalovirus exposure and HLA in healthy donors. PCR used 60 Vbeta primers and 13 Jbeta primers. Sequencing was performed with immunoSEQ multiplex PCR; in TCRdb, only in-frame clones are kept and a portion is missing. The sample shows about 150,000 clones, approximately 80% of them seen only once. Sequencing used PBMCs. These receptors were obtained from a woman aged 40 to 55 in good health and CMV-seropositive.

This clone appeared a few times. The chain joins TRBV30 to TRBJ2-3; 13 positions match TRBD2. The CDR3 is 13 residues long. The trim removed 8 bases at V and 5 bases at J, leaving 4 bases unmatched. CDR1 is GTSNPN and CDR2 is SVGIG in the germline V gene (reference sequence). The CDR3 is CASRTSGRDTQYF. CDR3 nucleotides: TGTGCCAGCCGGACTAGCGGGAGAGATACGCAGTATTTT.

The chain recombines TRBV12-5 with TRBJ2-5; 7 nucleotides agree with TRBD2. Germline lookup yields CDR1 LGHNT and CDR2 FRNRAP. This CDR3 has 12 residues. V lost 4 bases and J lost 5; bases outside the gene matches: 1. CDR3 nucleotides: TGTGCTAGTGGTTGGGGGGGGGAGACCCAGTACTTC. Its translation is CASGWGGETQYF.

This chain links TRBV18 with TRBJ2-2, with a possible D match to TRBD2 (6 bases). CDR1 is KGHSH and CDR2 is LQKENI in the germline V gene. The germline V and J ends were trimmed by 5 bases and 4 bases, with 14 bases remaining between them. CDR3 length: 15 amino acids. CDR3 nucleotides: TGTGCCAGCTCATTGCCGGGAGTGAGCACCGGGGAGCTGTTTTTT. It yields the protein CASSLPGVSTGELFF.

The chain couples TRBV5-6 to TRBJ2-5, with 9 bases matching TRBD1. CDR3 length: 16 amino acids. The junction had 9 bases not matched to a gene; V was cut back by 0 bases and J by 6 bases. Germline assignment: CDR1 SGHDT and CDR2 YYEEEE. This chain's CDR3 is CASSLAPGTGIQTQYF. CDR3 sequence (DNA): TGTGCCAGCAGCTTGGCGCCAGGGACAGGGATTCAGACCCAGTACTTC.

The chain combines TRBV5-1 with TRBJ2-1; TRBD2 matches at 8 bases. The CDR3 sequence is 13 residues long. The germline CDR1 and CDR2 sequences are SGHRS and YFSETQ. The junction had 0 bases not matched to a gene; V was cut back by 1 base and J by 6 bases. The CDR3 is CASSLREGNEQFF. DNA of the CDR3: TGCGCCAGCAGCTTGCGGGAGGGCAATGAGCAGTTCTTC.

The chain couples TRBV6-4 to TRBJ2-3, with 8 positions matching TRBD2. The V segment lost 3 bases and the J segment 1 base; nucleotides outside the gene matches: 0. This CDR3 has 14 amino acids. The germline CDR1 and CDR2 sequences are MRHNA and SNTAGT. CDR3 DNA sequence: TGTGCCAGCAGTGAAGCGGGAGGCACAGATACGCAGTATTTT. Its translation: CASSEAGGTDTQYF.

The CDR3 nucleotides are TGTGCCAGCAGTCCACCACGAGGACTAGCGGACCCAGAAGGGACCCAGTACTTC. Amino acid sequence: CASSPPRGLADPEGTQYF. V gene TRBV28 combines with J gene TRBJ2-5; 10 nucleotides line up with TRBD2. CDR3 length: 18 amino acids. Germline lookup yields CDR1 MDHEN and CDR2 SYDVKM. J lost 7 bases, V lost 5 bases, and 19 bases had no gene match.

V gene TRBV7-9 combines with J gene TRBJ1-1, with 7 nucleotides matching TRBD1. Germline loops: CDR1 SEHNR, CDR2 FQNEAQ (reference sequence). The CDR3 spans 12 residues. After removal of 5 bases from V and 10 bases from J, the junction contained 7 bases not matched to a gene. The CDR3 sequence: CASSTGAGLAFF. As DNA, the CDR3 is TGTGCCAGCAGCACAGGGGCAGGGTTAGCTTTCTTT.

This rearrangement joins TRBV5-5 to TRBJ1-2, with D maybe TRBD1 (5 bases). Trimming took off 0 bases at V and 0 bases at J, with 9 bases between the two ends. Germline values: CDR1 SGHKS, CDR2 YYEKEE (reference sequence). This CDR3 comprises 15 residues. The CDR3 reads CASSLAGGSNYGYTF. DNA of the CDR3: TGTGCCAGCAGCTTGGCGGGGGGATCTAACTATGGCTACACCTTC. The full variable domain, its missing parts supplied by reference TRBV5-5 and TRBJ1-2, is DAGVTQSPTHLIKTRGQQVTLRCSPISGHKSVSWYQQVLGQGPQFIFQYYEKEERGRGNFPDRFSARQFPNYSSELNVNALLLGDSALYLCASSLAGGSNYGYTFGSGTRLTVV.

J is TRBJ2-3 and V is TRBV21-1; TRBD2, the table's D call, was not compared with the DNA. TRBV21-1 is a pseudogene segment. The CDR3 runs to 16 residues. The CDR3 region has the DNA TGTGCCAGCAGCAAAAAAATTAGCTGTGGTACAGATACGCAGTATTTT. It codes for CASSKKISCGTDTQYF.

The chain's CDR3 is CASSESHSLGDEQYF. The CDR3 region has the DNA TGTGCCAGCAGTGAATCCCACTCGCTAGGCGACGAGCAGTACTTC. The chain is built from TRBV6-1 and TRBJ2-7, with D uncertain. CDR1 is MNHNS and CDR2 is SASEGT in the germline V gene. Trimming removed 2 bases from V and 5 bases from J, with 16 bases in between. CDR3 length: 15 amino acids.

The rearrangement uses TRBV18 and TRBJ2-2; D gene unclear. Germline V gene sequence: CDR1 KGHSH, CDR2 LQKENI. V dropped 0 bases and J dropped 6 bases, with 11 bases sitting between them. This CDR3 contains 15 residues. The CDR3 region has the DNA TGTGCCAGCTCACCACCCAGGTTTACGGCCGGGGAGCTGTTTTTT. Protein product: CASSPPRFTAGELFF.

The rearrangement uses TRBV14 and TRBJ2-2; TRBD2 agrees at 12 bases. This CDR3 is built from 16 residues. V lost 3 bases, J lost 7 bases, and 6 bases stayed unmatched. Germline V gives CDR1 SGHDN, CDR2 FVKESK. CDR3 DNA sequence: TGTGCCAGCAGCCAGAGAAGACTAGCGGGAGTCGGGGAGCTGTTTTTT. Translated, it gives CASSQRRLAGVGELFF.

The chain carries TRBV20-1 and TRBJ1-1; D is unresolved. Deletions cut 2 bases from V and 7 bases from J, with 8 bases between. CDR3 size: 11 residues. Germline lookup yields CDR1 DFQATT and CDR2 SNEGSKA (reference sequence). This CDR3 is CSARLRSEAFF. The CDR3 nucleotides are TGCAGTGCTAGACTGCGAAGTGAAGCTTTCTTT.

The rearrangement uses TRBV6-5 and TRBJ1-1; TRBD1 matches 9 bases. Unmatched junction bases numbered 2, after V lost 0 bases and J lost 3 bases. This CDR3 is 15 amino acids long. In germline, CDR1 is MNHEY, CDR2 SVGAGI. CDR3 in DNA: TGTGCCAGCAGTTACTCGAACAGGGGGCACACTGAAGCTTTCTTT. Its translation: CASSYSNRGHTEAFF.

This clone was picked up one time. The genes are TRBV15 and TRBJ2-1, with TRBD2 matching 13 bases. CDR1 is LNHNV and CDR2 is YYDKDF in the germline V gene (reference sequence). This CDR3 contains 15 residues. The junction had 2 bases not matched to a gene; V was cut back by 0 bases and J by 9 bases. In DNA, the CDR3 is TGTGCCACCAGCAGAGAACTAGCGGGAGGGTTTGAGCAGTTCTTC. The encoded protein is CATSRELAGGFEQFF.

Ten or more counts support this clone. The chain is built from TRBV30 and TRBJ1-5, with D perhaps matching TRBD1 (5 bases). V lost 0 bases, J lost 2 bases, and 8 bases lay in between. Germline V lookup: CDR1 GTSNPN, CDR2 SVGIG (reference sequence). There are 14 residues in the CDR3. This chain's CDR3 is CAWSVPGGNQPQHF. As DNA, the CDR3 is TGTGCCTGGAGTGTTCCGGGGGGCAATCAGCCCCAGCATTTT. Looking up the rest from reference TRBV30 and TRBJ1-5 gives the full variable domain: SQTIHQWPATLVQPVGSPLSLECTVEGTSNPNLYWYRQAAGRGLQLLFYSVGIGQISSEVPQNLSASRPQDRQFILSSKKLLLSDSGFYLCAWSVPGGNQPQHFGDGTRLSIL.

Here the CDR3 reads CASSLAAGAVNSPLHF. The DNA for the CDR3 is TGCGCCAGCAGCTTGGCGGCGGGGGCAGTTAATTCACCCCTCCACTTT. The chain is built from TRBV5-1 and TRBJ1-6; D may be TRBD1 (6 bases). The germline V gene encodes CDR1 SGHRS and CDR2 YFSETQ. V lost 0 bases and J 6 bases, leaving 13 bases between the germline ends. The length of the CDR3 is 16 residues.

This CDR3 is CASTGTGQPYTF. Written as DNA, the CDR3 is TGTGCCAGCACCGGGACAGGCCAACCCTACACCTTC. The chain uses TRBV28 and TRBJ1-2, with TRBD1 matching 8 bases. CDR1 is MDHEN and CDR2 is SYDVKM in the germline V gene. The CDR3 has 12 residues. Trimming removed 7 bases from V and 10 bases from J; junction bases left unmatched: 8.